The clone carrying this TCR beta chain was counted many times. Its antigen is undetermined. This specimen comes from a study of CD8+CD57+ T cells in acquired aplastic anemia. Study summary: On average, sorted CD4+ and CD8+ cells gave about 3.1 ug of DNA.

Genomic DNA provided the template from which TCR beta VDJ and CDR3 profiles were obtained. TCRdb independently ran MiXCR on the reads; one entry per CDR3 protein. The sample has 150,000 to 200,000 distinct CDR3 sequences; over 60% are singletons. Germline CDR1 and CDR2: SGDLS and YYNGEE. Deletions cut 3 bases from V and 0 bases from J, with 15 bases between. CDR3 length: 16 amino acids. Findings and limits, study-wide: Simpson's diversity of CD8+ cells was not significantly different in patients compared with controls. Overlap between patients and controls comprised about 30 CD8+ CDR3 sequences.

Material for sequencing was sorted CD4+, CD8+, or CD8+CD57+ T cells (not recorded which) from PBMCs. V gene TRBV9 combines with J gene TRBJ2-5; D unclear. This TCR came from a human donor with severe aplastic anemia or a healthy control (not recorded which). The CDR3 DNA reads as TGTGCCAGCAGCGAGGGCCAGGCACTGTACCAAGAGACCCAGTACTTC. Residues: CASSEGQALYQETQYF.